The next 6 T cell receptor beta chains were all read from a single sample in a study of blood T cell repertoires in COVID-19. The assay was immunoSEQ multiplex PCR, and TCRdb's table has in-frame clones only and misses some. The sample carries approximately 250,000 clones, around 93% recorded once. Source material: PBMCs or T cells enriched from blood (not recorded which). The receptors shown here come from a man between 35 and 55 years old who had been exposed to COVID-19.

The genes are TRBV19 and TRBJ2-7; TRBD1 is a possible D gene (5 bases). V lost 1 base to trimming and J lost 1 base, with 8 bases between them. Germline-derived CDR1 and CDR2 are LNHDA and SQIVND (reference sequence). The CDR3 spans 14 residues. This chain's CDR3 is CASSIVPGSYEQYF. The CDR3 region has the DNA TGTGCCAGTAGTATAGTTCCAGGGTCCTACGAGCAGTACTTC.

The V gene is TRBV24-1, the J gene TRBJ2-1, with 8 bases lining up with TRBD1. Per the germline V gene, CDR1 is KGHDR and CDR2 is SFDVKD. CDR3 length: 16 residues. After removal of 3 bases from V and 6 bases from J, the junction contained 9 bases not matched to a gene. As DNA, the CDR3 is TGTGCCACCAGTGATCGTAGACAGGGGATAAGCAATGAGCAGTTCTTC. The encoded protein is CATSDRRQGISNEQFF.

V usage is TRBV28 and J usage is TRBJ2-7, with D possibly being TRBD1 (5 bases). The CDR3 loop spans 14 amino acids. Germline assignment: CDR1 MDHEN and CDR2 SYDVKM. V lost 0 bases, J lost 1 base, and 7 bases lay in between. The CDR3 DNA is TGTGCCAGCAGTTTATGGTACAGGTCCTACGAGCAGTACTTC. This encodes CASSLWYRSYEQYF.

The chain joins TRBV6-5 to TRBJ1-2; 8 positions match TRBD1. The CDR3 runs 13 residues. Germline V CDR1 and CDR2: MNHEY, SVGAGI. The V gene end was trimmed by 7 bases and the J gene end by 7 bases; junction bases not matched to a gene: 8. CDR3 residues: CASTIDRGSGYTF. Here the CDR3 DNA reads TGTGCCAGCACAATAGACAGGGGTAGTGGCTACACCTTC.

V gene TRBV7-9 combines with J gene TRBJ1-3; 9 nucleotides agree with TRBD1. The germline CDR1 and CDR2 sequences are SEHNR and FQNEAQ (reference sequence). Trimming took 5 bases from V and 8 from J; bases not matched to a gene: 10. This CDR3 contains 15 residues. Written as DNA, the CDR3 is TGTGCCAGCAGCCGCGACATGGACAGGGGTCACACCATATATTTT. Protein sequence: CASSRDMDRGHTIYF.

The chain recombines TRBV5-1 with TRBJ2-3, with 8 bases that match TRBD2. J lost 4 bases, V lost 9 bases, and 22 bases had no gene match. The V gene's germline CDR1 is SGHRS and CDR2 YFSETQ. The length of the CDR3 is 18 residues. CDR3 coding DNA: TGCGCCACCGCCACCCGAGGGGTAGAAGCGGGAGTCCCAGATACGCAGTATTTT. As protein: CATATRGVEAGVPDTQYF.